The subject of this entry is one TCR beta chain. Its specificity is unknown. The CDR3 totals 14 residues. Germline loops: CDR1 SGHRS, CDR2 YFSETQ. Trimming cost V 4 bases and J 8 bases; bases outside gene matches: 7. These data originate in a study of cytomegalovirus exposure and HLA in healthy donors. Whole-study context: The early release's HLA-typed donors yielded 70 million to 85 million unique TCRs.

The PCR had 60 Vbeta and 13 Jbeta primers. Data came from immunoSEQ multiplex PCR; TCRdb stores just in-frame clones and leaves some out. Here the sample spans more than 130,000 clones, 60% to 85% being singletons. The study, taken as a whole, reports: Per a later analysis, about 15,000 TCR beta sequences showed association with HLA alleles at 0.05 false discovery rate. The study designated some 180 TCR beta chains cytomegalovirus-associated. In a later analysis, a missense DCLRE1C variant was linked to TCR beta V- and J-gene trimming.

The chain employs TRBV5-1 and TRBJ1-2, with TRBD1 matching 11 bases. Specimen: PBMCs. The TCR was taken from a man aged 18 to 29 in good health and CMV-seronegative. DNA of the CDR3: TGCGCCAGCAGCGATGGACAGGGGGCAAGGGGCTACACCTTC. It yields the protein CASSDGQGARGYTF.